The 29 T cell receptor beta chains listed next were all sequenced from one sample in a study of blood T cell repertoires in COVID-19. Profiled with immunoSEQ multiplex PCR; TCRdb holds only in-frame clones, not every one. Among about 270,000 clones listed, around four fifths were seen once. Sequences were obtained from peripheral blood. These receptors all come from a man aged 80 or over with acute or convalescent COVID-19.

The chain couples TRBV19 to TRBJ1-5, with 8 bases lining up with TRBD1. Losses at the gene ends were 3 bases for V and 0 bases for J; bases not matched to a gene: 7. CDR3 length: 17 amino acids. CDR1 is LNHDA and CDR2 is SQIVND in the germline V gene (reference sequence). Written as DNA, the CDR3 is TGTGCCAGTAGTATCTCACAGGGGGACCCTAGCAATCAGCCCCAGCATTTT. Protein sequence: CASSISQGDPSNQPQHF. Variable domain in full (rest from reference TRBV19 and TRBJ1-5): DGGITQSPKYLFRKEGQNVTLSCEQNLNHDAMYWYRQDPGQGLRLIYYSQIVNDFQKGDIAEGYSVSREKKESFPLTVTSAQKNPTAFYLCASSISQGDPSNQPQHFGDGTRLSIL.

The CDR3 spells CASSPWQGVGYEQYF. The CDR3 DNA is TGTGCCAGCTCACCATGGCAGGGTGTCGGCTACGAGCAGTACTTC. The chain uses TRBV18 and TRBJ2-7; tentatively, D is TRBD1 (5 bases). Germline V CDR1 and CDR2: KGHSH, LQKENI. V shed 2 bases and J shed 3 bases, with 14 bases lying between them. This CDR3 comprises 15 residues.

This clone was detected only a few times. V is TRBV5-1 and J is TRBJ1-6, with TRBD1 identical over 7 bases. CDR1 SGHRS and CDR2 YFSETQ come from the germline V gene. Trimming removed 6 bases from V and 9 bases from J; junction bases left unmatched: 12. The CDR3 consists of 15 residues. The CDR3 DNA is TGCGCCAGCACGCTCGACAGGGTAGAGAGTTCACCCCTCCACTTT. It translates to CASTLDRVESSPLHF.

The chain uses TRBV28 and TRBJ1-1; 9 nucleotides match TRBD1. The CDR3 has 17 residues. Germline V gene sequence: CDR1 MDHEN, CDR2 SYDVKM. V was clipped by 4 bases and J by 7 bases; unmatched bases: 16. CDR3 loop: CASSYIRDRARRNEAFF. CDR3 DNA: TGTGCCAGCAGTTACATCCGGGACAGGGCACGCAGGAATGAAGCTTTCTTT.

The chain has TRBV28 and TRBJ2-1; a weak D match, TRBD1 (6 bases). The germline V gene has CDR1 MDHEN and CDR2 SYDVKM. The CDR3 runs 15 residues. The ends were cut back, 5 bases at V and 1 base at J, with 12 bases in the middle. CDR3 amino acids: CASSHRVRSYNEQFF. In DNA form, the CDR3 reads TGTGCCAGCAGTCACAGGGTAAGATCCTACAATGAGCAGTTCTTC.

J is TRBJ1-1 and V is TRBV14; D gene uncertain. Trimming cost V 3 bases and J 4 bases, with 9 bases left between them. The CDR3 extends over 13 amino acids. CDR1 and CDR2 from the germline V gene are SGHDN and FVKESK. CDR3: CASSQLDVTEAFF. CDR3 nucleotide sequence: TGTGCCAGCAGCCAGCTAGACGTCACTGAAGCTTTCTTT.

This chain connects TRBV11-3 to TRBJ2-5, with a tentative D call TRBD2 (6 bases). The CDR3 is 14 residues long. Trimming pared 5 bases from V and 0 bases from J, leaving 10 bases between. From germline, CDR1 is SGHNT and CDR2 YENEEA. The CDR3 protein is CASSGGGNQETQYF. The CDR3 bases are TGTGCCAGCAGCGGTGGCGGGAACCAAGAGACCCAGTACTTC. The full variable domain, completed using reference TRBV11-3 and TRBJ2-5, is EAGVVQSPRYKIIEKKQPVAFWCNPISGHNTLYWYLQNLGQGPELLIRYENEEAVDDSQLPKDRFSAERLKGVDSTLKIQPAELGDSAVYLCASSGGGNQETQYFGPGTRLLVL.

The chain is built from TRBV6-5 and TRBJ1-6, with 7 bases lining up with TRBD1. The germline V gene has CDR1 MNHEY and CDR2 SVGAGI. The CDR3 is 13 amino acids. V dropped 5 bases and J dropped 8; count of bases not matched to a gene: 3. The CDR3 reads CASSPGQDSPLHF. The DNA for the CDR3 is TGTGCCAGCAGTCCCGGACAGGATTCACCCCTCCACTTT.

The genes are TRBV11-2 and TRBJ2-7, with 10 positions matching TRBD1. Trimming at V came to 5 bases and at J to 2 bases, leaving 6 bases not matched to a gene. The CDR3 has 15 amino acids. The V gene's germline CDR1 is SGHAT and CDR2 FQNNGV. CDR3 nucleotide sequence: TGTGCCAGCAGCATCCTAGGGACAGGGGCCTACGAGCAGTACTTC. Translating gives CASSILGTGAYEQYF. Using reference TRBV11-2 and TRBJ2-7 for the parts outside the CDR3, the full variable domain is EAGVAQSPRYKIIEKRQSVAFWCNPISGHATLYWYQQILGQGPKLLIQFQNNGVVDDSQLPKDRFSAERLKGVDSTLKIQPAKLEDSAVYLCASSILGTGAYEQYFGPGTRLTVT.

This chain connects TRBV5-5 to TRBJ1-1; tentative D call: TRBD1 (6 bases). This CDR3 has 15 residues. Germline CDR1 and CDR2: SGHKS and YYEKEE (reference sequence). Trimming removed 5 bases from V and 2 bases from J, with 16 bases in between. The CDR3 protein is CASSVRGGPNTEAFF. The CDR3 bases are TGTGCCAGCAGTGTGAGGGGGGGCCCAAACACTGAAGCTTTCTTT.

This chain uses TRBV19 with TRBJ2-5; TRBD2 agrees at 9 bases. V gave up 5 bases and J gave up 5 bases; unmatched junction bases: 12. This CDR3 has 16 residues. CDR1 LNHDA and CDR2 SQIVND come from the germline V gene (reference sequence). The CDR3, as DNA: TGTGCCAGTAGTTCTACGGCGGGGGGGGTGGTGGAGACCCAGTACTTC. Its protein product is CASSSTAGGVVETQYF. Full variable domain (outside the CDR3, taken from reference TRBV19 and TRBJ2-5): DGGITQSPKYLFRKEGQNVTLSCEQNLNHDAMYWYRQDPGQGLRLIYYSQIVNDFQKGDIAEGYSVSREKKESFPLTVTSAQKNPTAFYLCASSSTAGGVVETQYFGPGTRLLVL.

This chain connects TRBV9 to TRBJ1-6, with D unclear. CDR3 length: 15 amino acids. Germline CDR1 reads SGDLS; CDR2 reads YYNGEE. V dropped 5 bases and J dropped 0 bases, with 9 bases sitting between them. The CDR3 region is CASSRYSSYNSPLHF. In DNA form, the CDR3 reads TGTGCCAGCAGTCGATATAGCTCCTATAATTCACCCCTCCACTTT.

The genes are TRBV6-5 and TRBJ2-5, with TRBD1 identical over 10 bases. Germline V gene data show CDR1 as MNHEY and CDR2 as SVGAGI. With V trimmed by 6 bases and J by 4 bases, 2 bases remained unmatched. The length of the CDR3 is 13 residues. The CDR3 DNA follows: TGTGCCAGCAGCCGGGACAGGGGAGAGACCCAGTACTTC. It specifies CASSRDRGETQYF.

This clone was picked up a small number of times. The chain links TRBV11-3 to TRBJ2-1; D is perhaps TRBD2 (6 bases). The ends were cut back, 1 base at V and 10 bases at J, with 14 bases in the middle. Per the germline V gene, CDR1 is SGHNT and CDR2 is YENEEA. This CDR3 is built from 14 residues. The CDR3 is CASSLGPRAGEQFF. The CDR3 nucleotides are TGTGCCAGCAGCTTAGGGCCCCGGGCGGGGGAGCAGTTCTTC.

This clone was counted between two and nine times. The gene calls are TRBV5-1 and TRBJ2-7; 7 bases are shared with TRBD1. The ends lost 3 bases at V and 6 bases at J; junction bases unmatched: 9. This CDR3 spans 14 amino acids. In germline, CDR1 is SGHRS, CDR2 YFSETQ. In DNA, the CDR3 is TGCGCCAGCAGCTCCGGGACAGTGGGGGCCGAGCAGTACTTC. Its protein product is CASSSGTVGAEQYF.

This clone was found once. The chain couples TRBV20-1 to TRBJ2-1; TRBD2 matches at 16 bases. Unmatched junction bases numbered 8, after V lost 3 bases and J lost 6 bases. The germline V gene encodes CDR1 DFQATT and CDR2 SNEGSKA (reference sequence). CDR3 length: 17 amino acids. Here the CDR3 reads CSASGTSGRAFANEQFF. In DNA form, the CDR3 reads TGCAGTGCTAGTGGGACTAGCGGGAGGGCCTTTGCCAATGAGCAGTTCTTC.

This chain links TRBV18 with TRBJ1-2; D is undetermined. This CDR3 is 15 amino acids long. Germline V gene sequence: CDR1 KGHSH, CDR2 LQKENI. V lost 1 base and J lost 3, with 12 bases in between. The CDR3 region has the DNA TGTGCCAGCTCACCACAACAGACGGAAGACTATGGCTACACCTTC. It translates to CASSPQQTEDYGYTF.

This sequence joins TRBV7-9 and TRBJ2-5; tentative D call: TRBD1 (5 bases). CDR1 SEHNR and CDR2 FQNEAQ come from the germline V gene (reference sequence). V shed 5 bases and J shed 2 bases, with 12 bases lying between them. The CDR3 is 14 residues long. The CDR3 loop reads CASSRRQLQETQYF. DNA of the CDR3: TGTGCCAGCAGCCGCCGACAGTTACAAGAGACCCAGTACTTC.

The chain has TRBV5-1 and TRBJ2-7, with D tentatively TRBD1 (6 bases). There are 14 residues in the CDR3. Trimming removed 0 bases at V and 6 bases at J, with 13 bases between. Germline values: CDR1 SGHRS, CDR2 YFSETQ. The CDR3 loop is CASSLAIDRTEQYF. The CDR3 nucleotides read TGCGCCAGCAGCTTGGCCATTGACAGGACCGAGCAGTACTTC.

Here the CDR3 reads CASSSVRRSSYEQYF. CDR3 nucleotides: TGTGCCAGCAGCTCCGTGCGGCGCAGCTCCTACGAGCAGTACTTC. The rearrangement uses TRBV5-6 and TRBJ2-7; no firm D call. CDR3 length: 15 amino acids. Germline assignment: CDR1 SGHDT and CDR2 YYEEEE. V was pared by 3 bases and J by 0 bases, with 13 bases between.

The sample holds a few counts of this clone. The chain recombines TRBV5-1 with TRBJ2-7, with 9 bases matching TRBD1. V lost 3 bases and J lost 7; bases outside the gene matches: 11. Germline-derived CDR1 and CDR2 are SGHRS and YFSETQ. This CDR3 spans 15 amino acids. CDR3 sequence: CASSWTGDVTAEQYF. CDR3 nucleotide sequence: TGCGCCAGCAGCTGGACAGGGGACGTAACCGCAGAGCAGTACTTC.

The chain joins TRBV28 to TRBJ2-1; 10 nucleotides line up with TRBD2. There are 14 residues in the CDR3. Per germline, CDR1 MDHEN and CDR2 SYDVKM. The trim removed 6 bases at V and 4 bases at J, leaving 3 bases unmatched. The CDR3 DNA reads TGTGCCAGCAGATCTAGCGGGAGATACAATGAGCAGTTCTTC. It codes for CASRSSGRYNEQFF. Full variable domain (missing parts from reference TRBV28 and TRBJ2-1): DVKVTQSSRYLVKRTGEKVFLECVQDMDHENMFWYRQDPGLGLRLIYFSYDVKMKEKGDIPEGYSVSREKKERFSLILESASTNQTSMYLCASRSSGRYNEQFFGPGTRLTVL.

V is TRBV28 and J is TRBJ1-4, with 7 bases lining up with TRBD1. Germline CDR1 and CDR2: MDHEN and SYDVKM. The ends lost 5 bases at V and 4 bases at J; junction bases unmatched: 4. This CDR3 has 14 amino acids. CDR3 protein: CASSKGQLNEKLFF. The DNA of the CDR3 is TGTGCCAGCAGTAAGGGACAGCTTAATGAAAAACTGTTTTTT.

The chain links TRBV6-5 to TRBJ2-7, with D maybe TRBD1 (6 bases). CDR3 length equals 13 residues. The germline V and J ends were trimmed by 6 bases and 2 bases, with 11 bases remaining between them. In germline, CDR1 is MNHEY, CDR2 SVGAGI. The CDR3 coding sequence is TGTGCCAGCAGGAGGGGACACCCCTACGAGCAGTACTTC. It codes for CASRRGHPYEQYF.

This sequence joins TRBV3-1 (or the pseudogene TRBV3-2) and TRBJ1-2, with a tentative D call TRBD1 (5 bases). Trimming pared 6 bases from V and 5 bases from J, leaving 19 bases between. Looked up from germline, CDR1 is LGHDT and CDR2 is YNNKEL (reference sequence). The CDR3 sequence is 15 residues long. The CDR3 loop is CASRGSGMGGYGYTF. CDR3 nucleotides: TGTGCCAGCAGAGGGTCGGGGATGGGGGGTTATGGCTACACCTTC.

The rearrangement links TRBV27 to TRBJ1-5; D gene unclear. The CDR3 has 13 amino acids. Trimming cost V 0 bases and J 4 bases, with 4 bases left between them. From germline, CDR1 is MNHEY and CDR2 SMNVEV (reference sequence). The DNA for the CDR3 is TGTGCCAGCAGTTTATCGCGGAATCAGCCCCAGCATTTT. This codes for CASSLSRNQPQHF.

This chain links TRBV28 with TRBJ2-7, with D possibly TRBD2 on 7 matching bases. Germline loops: CDR1 MDHEN, CDR2 SYDVKM. Trimming took off 6 bases at V and 3 bases at J, with 12 bases between the two ends. The CDR3 totals 13 residues. The CDR3 here is CASRGGQFYEQYF. The CDR3 DNA is TGTGCCAGCAGGGGGGGGCAGTTCTACGAGCAGTACTTC.

The rearrangement joins TRBV29-1 to TRBJ2-3, with D hard to call. Trimming pared 6 bases from V and 2 bases from J, leaving 12 bases between. Germline loops: CDR1 SQVTM, CDR2 ANQGSEA. The CDR3 loop spans 13 amino acids. In DNA, the CDR3 is TGCAGCGTCGAGGTATCTTTCACAGATACGCAGTATTTT. This gives the protein CSVEVSFTDTQYF.

In its sample, this clone was seen once. Other DNA sequences within the sample encode an identical CDR3. J is TRBJ1-5 and V is TRBV9; TRBD1 agrees at 8 bases. Germline V CDR1 and CDR2: SGDLS, YYNGEE. With V trimmed by 3 bases and J by 4 bases, 3 bases remained unmatched. CDR3 size: 14 residues. The CDR3 coding sequence is TGTGCCAGCAGCGCCGGACAGGGAAATCAGCCCCAGCATTTT. Translating gives CASSAGQGNQPQHF.